Included here is one T cell receptor (beta chain) sequence, with context. This entry comes from a study of blood T cell repertoires in COVID-19. The wider study: Acute and convalescent COVID-19 samples came from the United States, Italy and Spain. T cells, B-cell-depleted T cells, or PBMCs provided the cDNA or gDNA that served as material.

The CDR3 contains 12 residues. Germline V gene data show CDR1 as MNHEY and CDR2 as SVGEGT. With 2 bases removed from V and 5 bases from J, the gap between germline ends came to 6 bases. Original data processing: From reference gene primer amplification, estimates of nucleated cell counts were derived. Repertoires were generated with immunoSEQ multiplex PCR, while TCRdb's copy carries only in-frame clones and drops some. Clone size and V and J calls were adopted from that table, with D and trimming inferred from the DNA. The data contain more than 250,000 clones, about 85% of them singletons. Adults between roughly 18 and 95 years of age took part from 20 to 25 US areas.

The specimen sequenced was PBMCs or T cells enriched from blood (not recorded which). The receptor comes from a woman in her 30s who had recovered from COVID-19. The chain carries TRBV6-2 or TRBV6-3 and TRBJ1-1, with no clear D. The chain's CDR3 is CASSYTRTEAFF. The CDR3 bases are TGTGCCAGCAGTTACACGCGAACTGAAGCTTTCTTT.